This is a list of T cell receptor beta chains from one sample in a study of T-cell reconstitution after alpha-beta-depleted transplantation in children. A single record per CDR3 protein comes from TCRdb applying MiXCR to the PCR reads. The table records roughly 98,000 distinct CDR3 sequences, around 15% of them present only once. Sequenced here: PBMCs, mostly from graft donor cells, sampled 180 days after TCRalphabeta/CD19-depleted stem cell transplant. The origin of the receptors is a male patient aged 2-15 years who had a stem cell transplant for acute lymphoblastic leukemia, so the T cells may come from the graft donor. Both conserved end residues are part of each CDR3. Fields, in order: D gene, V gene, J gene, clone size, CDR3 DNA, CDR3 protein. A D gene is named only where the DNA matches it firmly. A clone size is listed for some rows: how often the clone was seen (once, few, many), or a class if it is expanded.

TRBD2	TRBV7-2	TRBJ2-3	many	TGTGCCAGCAGTCAGAGCGGGGGGATATTCACAGATACGCAGTATTTT	CASSQSGGIFTDTQYF
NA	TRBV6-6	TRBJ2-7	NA	TGTGCCAGCAGTTATCCTAGCTCCTACGAGCAGTACTTC	CASSYPSSYEQYF
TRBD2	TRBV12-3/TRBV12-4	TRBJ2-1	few	TGTGCCAGCAGGTCTAGCGGGGGTACGTCTGGGGATGAGCAGTTCTTC	CASRSSGGTSGDEQFF
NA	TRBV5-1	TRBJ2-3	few	TGCGCCAGCAGCCCCACACCTTCCTCCTCCGATACGCAGTATTTT	CASSPTPSSSDTQYF
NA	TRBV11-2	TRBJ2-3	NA	TGTGCCAGCAGCTTGCTTCCCAGCACAGATACGCAGTATTTT	CASSLLPSTDTQYF
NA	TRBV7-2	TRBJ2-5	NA	TGTGCCAGCAGCTCACCAGACTGGCAAGAGACCCAGTACTTC	CASSSPDWQETQYF
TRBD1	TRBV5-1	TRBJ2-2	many	TGCGCCAGCAGTGACAGGGGGCCAAACACCGGGGAGCTGTTTTTT	CASSDRGPNTGELFF
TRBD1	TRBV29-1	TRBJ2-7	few	TGCAGCGTTGAAGCAGGGGGGCAGTACTTC	CSVEAGGQYF
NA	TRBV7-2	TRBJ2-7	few	TGTGCCAGCAGCTTAGGTTTGATAGCTTTACACGAGCAGTACTTC	CASSLGLIALHEQYF
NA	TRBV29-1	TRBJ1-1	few	TGCAGCGTGGGATCGAACCTCCGGATGACTGAAGCTTTCTTT	CSVGSNLRMTEAFF
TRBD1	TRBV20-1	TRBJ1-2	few	TGCAGCCGCCTCACAGGGGGCAAGGGCTACACCTTC	CSRLTGGKGYTF
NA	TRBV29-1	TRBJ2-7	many	TGCAGCGTTGAAGGCCAGGGGGGAGGCGAGCAGTACTTC	CSVEGQGGGEQYF
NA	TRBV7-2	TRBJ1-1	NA	TGTGCCAGCAGCTTAAGACAGATCACTGAAGCTTTCTTT	CASSLRQITEAFF
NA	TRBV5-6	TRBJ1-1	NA	TGTGCCAGCAGCTCCAGACAGAGGACCACTGAAGCTTTCTTT	CASSSRQRTTEAFF
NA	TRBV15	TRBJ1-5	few	TGTGCCACCAGCAGGGGGTACTATAGCAATCAGCCCCAGCATTTT	CATSRGYYSNQPQHF
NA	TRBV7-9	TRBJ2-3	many	TGTGCCTGCAAAGGCACAGGGAAGACAGATACGCAGTATTTT	CACKGTGKTDTQYF
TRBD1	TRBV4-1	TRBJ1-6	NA	TGCGCCAGCAGCCAAGTGGACAGGGTCTTGGGCAATTCACCCCTCCACTTT	CASSQVDRVLGNSPLHF
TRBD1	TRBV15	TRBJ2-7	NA	TGTGCCACCAGCAGAGAGGGGACAGGGTTTTACGAGCAGTACTTC	CATSREGTGFYEQYF
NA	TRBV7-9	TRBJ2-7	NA	TGTGCCAGCAGCTTAGGACAGAACTACGAGCAGTACTTC	CASSLGQNYEQYF
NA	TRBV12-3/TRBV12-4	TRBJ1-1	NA	TGTGCCAGCAGTTTAAATTCGGGGTTTTTTACTGAAGCTTTCTTT	CASSLNSGFFTEAFF
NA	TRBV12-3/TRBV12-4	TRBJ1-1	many	TGTGCCAGCAGTTTACGCACTGAAGCTTTCTTT	CASSLRTEAFF
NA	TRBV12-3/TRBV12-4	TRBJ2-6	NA	TGTGCCAGCAGTTTATGGGCGGGTCCCTCTGGGGCCAACGTCCTGACTTTC	CASSLWAGPSGANVLTF
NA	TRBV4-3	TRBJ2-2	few	TGCGCCAGCAGCCGCCTATCTACTAGTGAGCTGTTTTTT	CASSRLSTSELFF
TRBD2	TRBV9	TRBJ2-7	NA	TGTGCCAGCAGCGTAGCTGGGGTTAGCGGGGGCCCATACGAGCAGTACTTC	CASSVAGVSGGPYEQYF
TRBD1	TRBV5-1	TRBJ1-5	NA	TGCGCCAGCAACTGGACAGGGGGCAATCAGCCCCAGCATTTT	CASNWTGGNQPQHF
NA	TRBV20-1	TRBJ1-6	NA	TGCAGTGCTAGAACGCGGGCCGACGTCCTGAGCTCCTATAATTCACCCCTCCACTTT	CSARTRADVLSSYNSPLHF
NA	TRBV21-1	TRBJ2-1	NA	TGTGCCAGCAGTTTGGACGGTGGTAAAGAGCAGTTCTTC	CASSLDGGKEQFF
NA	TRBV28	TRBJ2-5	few	TGTGCCAGCCTGGACTGGCGTAAAGAGACCCAGTACTTC	CASLDWRKETQYF
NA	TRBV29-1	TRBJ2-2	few	TGCAGCGTTGACAGGGAGAACACCGGGGAGCTGTTTTTT	CSVDRENTGELFF
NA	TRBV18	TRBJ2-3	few	TGTGCCAGCTCACCACGCAGGGGTGCCGCAGATACGCAGTATTTT	CASSPRRGAADTQYF
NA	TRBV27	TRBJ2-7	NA	TGTGCCAGCAGTTTAGAGGGAGAGACCTACGAGCAGTACTTC	CASSLEGETYEQYF
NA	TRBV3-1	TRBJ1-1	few	TGTGCCAGCAGGAAGGGGGGAGGCACTGAAGCTTTCTTT	CASRKGGGTEAFF
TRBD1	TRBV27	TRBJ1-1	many	TGTGCCAGCAGTCTGGGACAGGGATCGAACACTGAAGCTTTCTTT	CASSLGQGSNTEAFF
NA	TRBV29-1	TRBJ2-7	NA	TGCAGCGTTGGTGGGGGGCGTAACGAGCAGCACTTC	CSVGGGRNEQHF
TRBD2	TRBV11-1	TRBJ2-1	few	TGTGCCAGCAGCTTACGGCTGGGGGGGAGACTAGCCCCGGCCTCCTACAATGAGCAGTTCTTC	CASSLRLGGRLAPASYNEQFF
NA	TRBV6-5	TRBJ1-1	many	TGTGCCAGCAGTTACTCGAAAGGGGGAGGTGAAGCTTTCTTT	CASSYSKGGGEAFF
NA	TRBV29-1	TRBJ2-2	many	TGCAGCGTTGAACCTAGGGGTGCTGTGGCCGGGGAGCTGTTTTTT	CSVEPRGAVAGELFF
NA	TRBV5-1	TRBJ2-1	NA	TGCGCCAGCAGCTTGGCCGGGAGGGGGCATGACAATGAGCAGTTCTTC	CASSLAGRGHDNEQFF
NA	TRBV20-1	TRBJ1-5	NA	TGCAGTGCTAGATTTTTTGGGGACAATCAGCCCCAGCATTTT	CSARFFGDNQPQHF
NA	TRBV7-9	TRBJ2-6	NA	TGTGCCAGCAGCTTCCCTGACTCTGGGGCCAACGTCCTGACTTTC	CASSFPDSGANVLTF
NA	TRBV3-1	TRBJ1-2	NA	TGTGCCAGCAGCCCTACCTGGACAGAACTCTATGGCTACACCTTC	CASSPTWTELYGYTF
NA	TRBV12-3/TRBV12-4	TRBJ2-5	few	TGTGCCAGCAGTTTTGGGGGTGTGGCTGAGACCCAGTACTTC	CASSFGGVAETQYF
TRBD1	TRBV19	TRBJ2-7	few	TGTGCCAGTAGTATAGAGGGGACAGACTACGAGCAGTACTTC	CASSIEGTDYEQYF
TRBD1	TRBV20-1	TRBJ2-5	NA	TGCTGCGCTAGCCCCACAGGACAGGGGAAGGGAGAGACCCAGTACTTC	CCASPTGQGKGETQYF
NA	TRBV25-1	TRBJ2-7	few	TGTGCCAGCAGTGAATTAGAAAGATCTGCGGGAGAGCAGTACTTC	CASSELERSAGEQYF
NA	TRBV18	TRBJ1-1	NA	TGTGCCAGCTCACAAATGACAGGACAAACTGAAGCTTTCTTT	CASSQMTGQTEAFF
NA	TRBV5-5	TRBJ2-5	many	TGTGCCAGCAGCGTGCTCAGGGGTTCAGAGACCCAGTACTTC	CASSVLRGSETQYF
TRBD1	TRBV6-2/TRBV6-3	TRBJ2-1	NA	TGTGCCAGCAGAGACCCGGGACAGGGTAAAAGCTCCTACAATGAGCAGTTCTTC	CASRDPGQGKSSYNEQFF
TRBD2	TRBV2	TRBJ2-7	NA	TGTGCCAGCAGTGGCCCAGCGGGAGTTTTGTACGAGCAGTACTTC	CASSGPAGVLYEQYF
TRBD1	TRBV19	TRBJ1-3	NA	TGTGCCAGTCAACAGGGGTCTGGAAACACCATATATTTT	CASQQGSGNTIYF
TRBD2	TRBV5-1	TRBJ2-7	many	TGCGCCAGCAGAGGACTAGCGGGGGGCCACGAGCAGTACTTC	CASRGLAGGHEQYF
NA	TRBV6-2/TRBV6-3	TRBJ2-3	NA	TGTGCCAGCAGTTGGCGCGGGGTTCGCACAGATACGCAGTATTTT	CASSWRGVRTDTQYF
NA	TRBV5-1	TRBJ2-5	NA	TGCGCCAGCAGCTTGCTAGTCCCGGAGACCCAGTACTTC	CASSLLVPETQYF
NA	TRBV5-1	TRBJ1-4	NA	TGCGCCAGCAGCTTGGACAAGCTAGGGGAAAAACTGTTTTTT	CASSLDKLGEKLFF
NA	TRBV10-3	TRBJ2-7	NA	TGTGCCATCGGTAAGGGTGACGCTGAGGAGCAGTACTTC	CAIGKGDAEEQYF
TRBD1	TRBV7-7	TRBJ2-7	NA	TGTGCCAGCAGCTCCGGACAGGGATCGGACGAGCCGTACTTC	CASSSGQGSDEPYF
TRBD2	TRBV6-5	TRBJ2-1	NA	TGTGCCAGCAGTTACGATTCCGCGGGGGGGCGCGTCGGTGAGCAGTTCTTC	CASSYDSAGGRVGEQFF